Detailed here is one TCR beta chain. Researchers ran the PCR with 60 Vbeta and 13 Jbeta primers. TCRdb keeps only in-frame clones here, not all; method: immunoSEQ multiplex PCR. This table holds fewer than 120,000 clones, about 86% found once. The sample comes from a study of cytomegalovirus exposure and HLA in healthy donors. Looked up from germline, CDR1 is MNHEY and CDR2 is SMNVEV (reference sequence). V shed 7 bases and J 10 bases; nucleotides not matched to a gene: 9. There are 14 residues in the CDR3. Material: PBMCs. The origin of this receptor is a man between 40 and 49 years old in good health and CMV-seronegative. The chain couples TRBV27 to TRBJ2-1, with 11 bases that match TRBD2. The CDR3 DNA sequence: TGTGCCAGCACCCCCCTAGCGGGGGGAGGAGAGCAGTTCTTC. As protein: CASTPLAGGGEQFF.